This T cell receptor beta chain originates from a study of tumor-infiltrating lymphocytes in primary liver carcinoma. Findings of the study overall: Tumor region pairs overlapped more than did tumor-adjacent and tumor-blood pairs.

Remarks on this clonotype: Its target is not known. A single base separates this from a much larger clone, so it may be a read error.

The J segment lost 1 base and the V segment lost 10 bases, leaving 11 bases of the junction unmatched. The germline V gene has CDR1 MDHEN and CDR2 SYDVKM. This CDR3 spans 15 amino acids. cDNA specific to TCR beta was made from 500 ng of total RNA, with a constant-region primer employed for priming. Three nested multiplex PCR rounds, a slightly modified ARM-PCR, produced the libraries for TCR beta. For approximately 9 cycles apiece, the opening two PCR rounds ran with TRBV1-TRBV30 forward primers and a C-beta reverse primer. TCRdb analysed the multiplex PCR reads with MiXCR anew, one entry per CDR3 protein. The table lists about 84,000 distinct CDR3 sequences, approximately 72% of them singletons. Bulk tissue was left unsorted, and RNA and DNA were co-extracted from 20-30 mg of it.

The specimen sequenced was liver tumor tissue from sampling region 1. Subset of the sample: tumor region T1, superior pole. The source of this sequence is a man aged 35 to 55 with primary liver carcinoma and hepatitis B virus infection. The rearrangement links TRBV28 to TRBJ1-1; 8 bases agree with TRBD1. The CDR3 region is CAITPVDRGNTEAFF. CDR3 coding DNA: TGTGCCATCACCCCGGTCGACAGGGGGAACACTGAAGCTTTCTTT.